Below are 30 T cell receptor beta chains sequenced from a single sample in a study of blood T cell repertoires in COVID-19. TCRdb's table, derived via immunoSEQ multiplex PCR, lists solely in-frame clones and lacks some. Among 250,000 to 300,000 clones listed, roughly 88% were seen once. The sequencing sample was made of peripheral blood. Every receptor here comes from a woman in her seventies with acute or convalescent COVID-19.

The rearrangement links TRBV6-5 to TRBJ1-6; weak D call: TRBD1 (5 bases). V was trimmed by 6 bases and J by 9 bases, leaving 18 bases between them. The CDR3 consists of 15 residues. Germline CDR1 is MNHEY and CDR2 is SVGAGI. The CDR3 sequence: CASRIGRGTGSPLHF. The CDR3 region has the DNA TGTGCCAGCAGGATAGGTCGGGGGACCGGTTCACCCCTCCACTTT.

The chain links TRBV6-5 to TRBJ2-7; D might be TRBD1 (7 bases). The CDR3 length is 15 residues. Trimming took 7 bases from V and 3 from J, leaving 19 bases between them. Germline CDR1 MNHEY, CDR2 SVGAGI. The CDR3 coding sequence is TGTGCCAGCACAGGGGGGCCGCTGCCCTACTACGAGCAGTACTTC. Its translation is CASTGGPLPYYEQYF.

The chain uses TRBV28 and TRBJ1-1; TRBD1 is a possible D gene (5 bases). The CDR3 is 14 amino acids. Germline CDR1 is MDHEN and CDR2 is SYDVKM. V was shortened by 11 bases and J by 4 bases, with 20 bases between the two germline ends. CDR3 coding DNA: TGTGCCGTCTCGTCCTGGGGGGAAGTCACTGAAGCTTTCTTT. This sequence encodes CAVSSWGEVTEAFF.

The rearrangement links TRBV5-6 to TRBJ1-1, with D unresolved. V lost 2 bases and J lost 4, with 12 bases in between. The CDR3 extends over 14 amino acids. From germline, CDR1 is SGHDT and CDR2 YYEEEE. CDR3 coding DNA: TGTGCCAGCAGCTTCCCCCGGGGTTCCACTGAAGCTTTCTTT. It translates to CASSFPRGSTEAFF.

The chain joins TRBV27 to TRBJ2-3, with a possible D match to TRBD1 (6 bases). The CDR3 loop spans 20 amino acids. Germline lookup yields CDR1 MNHEY and CDR2 SMNVEV (reference sequence). Trimming took off 3 bases at V and 1 base at J, with 26 bases between the two ends. CDR3 loop: CASSFSLADRPAAGTDTQYF. Here the CDR3 DNA reads TGTGCCAGCAGTTTCTCCCTTGCGGACAGACCCGCCGCGGGCACAGATACGCAGTATTTT.

The chain uses TRBV3-1 (or the pseudogene TRBV3-2) and TRBJ2-3; no clear D gene. CDR1 and CDR2 from the germline V gene are LGHDT and YNNKEL (reference sequence). V was clipped by 1 base and J by 3 bases, with 11 bases between them. The CDR3 loop spans 15 amino acids. As DNA, the CDR3 is TGTGCCAGCAGCCAAGGAGGAACGCGTACAGATACGCAGTATTTT. This codes for CASSQGGTRTDTQYF.

The genes are TRBV30 and TRBJ2-3; no reliable D call. CDR1 GTSNPN and CDR2 SVGIG come from the germline V gene (reference sequence). Trimming stripped 2 bases from V and 4 bases from J, with 4 bases between. The CDR3 sequence is 11 residues long. The CDR3 region is CAWSSADTQYF. The CDR3 DNA reads TGTGCCTGGAGTTCCGCAGATACGCAGTATTTT.

The rearrangement uses TRBV10-3 and TRBJ2-7; tentatively, D is TRBD2 (6 bases). The CDR3 spans 14 residues. Germline V gene data show CDR1 as ENHRY and CDR2 as SYGVKD. V lost 6 bases to trimming and J lost 1 base, with 13 bases between them. For the CDR3, the DNA is TGTGCCATCAGGGGGACTTACACTTCCTACGAGCAGTACTTC. Its translation is CAIRGTYTSYEQYF.

The chain links TRBV18 to TRBJ1-6, with D unresolved. The germline gives CDR1 KGHSH, CDR2 LQKENI. There are 14 residues in the CDR3. The V end lost 5 bases, the J end lost 7 bases, and 12 bases lay between the germline ends. CDR3 region: CASSIVTENSPLHF. CDR3 sequence (DNA): TGTGCCAGCTCAATTGTCACTGAAAATTCACCCCTCCACTTT.

The chain links TRBV24-1 to TRBJ2-3; TRBD1 aligns across 10 bases. From germline, CDR1 is KGHDR and CDR2 SFDVKD. The CDR3 runs 15 residues. Trimming took 7 bases from V and 4 from J; bases not matched to a gene: 7. Here the CDR3 reads CATRLGQGKPDTQYF. The CDR3 DNA follows: TGTGCCACCAGGCTGGGACAGGGGAAGCCAGATACGCAGTATTTT.

This chain uses TRBV9 with TRBJ1-3; the match to TRBD1 covers 9 bases. CDR3 length: 14 amino acids. Trimming removed 6 bases from V and 2 bases from J; junction bases left unmatched: 3. Germline V gene data show CDR1 as SGDLS and CDR2 as YYNGEE. This CDR3 is CASTRTGAGNTIYF. CDR3 in DNA: TGTGCCAGCACCCGGACAGGGGCTGGAAACACCATATATTTT.

The CDR3 spells CASSEAGALLEQYF. The CDR3 DNA sequence: TGTGCCAGCAGTGAAGCGGGGGCCCTCCTCGAGCAGTACTTC. The chain is built from TRBV2 and TRBJ2-7; D is possibly TRBD1 (6 bases). Germline loops: CDR1 SNHLY, CDR2 FYNNEI. This CDR3 contains 14 residues. The V end was cut by 0 bases, the J end by 6 bases, with 12 bases between. Full variable domain (rest looked up from reference TRBV2 and TRBJ2-7): EPEVTQTPSHQVTQMGQEVILRCVPISNHLYFYWYRQILGQKVEFLVSFYNNEISEKSEIFDDQFSVERPDGSNFTLKIRSTKLEDSAMYFCASSEAGALLEQYFGPGTRLTVT.

In its sample, this clone was seen once. The V and J genes are TRBV5-1 and TRBJ1-4, with 9 bases lining up with TRBD1. Germline CDR1 SGHRS, CDR2 YFSETQ. There are 15 residues in the CDR3. The V segment lost 4 bases and the J segment 1 base; nucleotides outside the gene matches: 2. CDR3 DNA sequence: TGCGCCAGCAGCCCGGGACAGGGAACTAATGAAAAACTGTTTTTT. It is translated as CASSPGQGTNEKLFF.

The chain couples TRBV3-1 (or the pseudogene TRBV3-2) to TRBJ1-4; the D is unclear. V was cut by 4 bases and J by 8 bases, with 14 bases left in between. The germline gives CDR1 LGHDT, CDR2 YNNKEL (reference sequence). The CDR3 length is 14 residues. Here the CDR3 DNA reads TGTGCCAGCAGCCGGGGAGTTCGAAGGGAAAAACTGTTTTTT. Protein sequence: CASSRGVRREKLFF.

The J gene is TRBJ1-5, the V gene TRBV19; 9 bases fit TRBD1. This CDR3 is 16 amino acids long. With 3 bases clipped from V and 1 base from J, the junction kept 4 bases outside the gene matches. CDR1 LNHDA and CDR2 SQIVND come from the germline V gene (reference sequence). The CDR3 loop reads CASSISGQGSNQPQHF. The CDR3 DNA reads as TGTGCCAGTAGTATCTCTGGACAGGGGAGCAATCAGCCCCAGCATTTT.

Only a few counts were recorded for this clone. The chain employs TRBV2 and TRBJ2-7, with 8 bases matching TRBD2. CDR1 is SNHLY, CDR2 FYNNEI, per germline. Losses at the gene ends were 7 bases for V and 0 bases for J; bases not matched to a gene: 8. CDR3 length: 15 residues. For the CDR3, the DNA is TGTGCCAGCACCCTTAGCGGGGCCCTCTCCTACGAGCAGTACTTC. This sequence encodes CASTLSGALSYEQYF.

J is TRBJ2-3 and V is TRBV3-1 (or the pseudogene TRBV3-2); 15 bases match TRBD2. With 7 bases clipped from V and 0 bases from J, the junction kept 2 bases outside the gene matches. The length of the CDR3 is 16 residues. Per germline, CDR1 LGHDT and CDR2 YNNKEL (reference sequence). The CDR3 DNA is TGTGCCAGCAAGGGACTAGCGGGGGGCAGCACAGATACGCAGTATTTT. Protein: CASKGLAGGSTDTQYF.

The chain carries TRBV29-1 and TRBJ1-1, with D maybe TRBD1 (5 bases). CDR1 is SQVTM, CDR2 ANQGSEA, per germline. The CDR3 extends over 13 amino acids. CDR3 in amino acids: CSSRIGANTEAFF. As DNA, the CDR3 is TGCAGTTCGAGAATAGGGGCGAACACTGAAGCTTTCTTT.

The chain joins TRBV4-1 to TRBJ2-1; 9 nucleotides align to TRBD1. CDR1 MGHRA and CDR2 YSYEKL come from the germline V gene. The CDR3 totals 15 residues. The V and J ends lost 1 base and 2 bases, in that order; junction bases with no gene match: 0. CDR3 coding DNA: TGCGCCAGCAGCCAAGGGGACAGGGCCTACAATGAGCAGTTCTTC. Protein product: CASSQGDRAYNEQFF.

The gene calls are TRBV3-1 (or the pseudogene TRBV3-2) and TRBJ2-5; D is possibly TRBD2 (6 bases). The CDR3 runs to 16 residues. Germline-derived CDR1 and CDR2 are LGHDT and YNNKEL (reference sequence). V gave up 6 bases and J gave up 1 base, with 18 bases separating them. DNA of the CDR3: TGTGCCAGCAGTCGACTAGGGTCCGCGTTCCAAGAGACCCAGTACTTC. Translation gives CASSRLGSAFQETQYF.

This clone was recorded once. In DNA, the CDR3 is TGCGCCAGCAGCTTGGCCGAGAGGTCCCACTATGGCTACACCTTC. It specifies CASSLAERSHYGYTF. This chain connects TRBV5-1 to TRBJ1-2; D unclear. Trimming removed 0 bases at V and 3 bases at J, with 12 bases between. CDR3 length: 15 amino acids. Germline CDR1 SGHRS, CDR2 YFSETQ.

This sequence joins TRBV6-5 and TRBJ1-3; 7 bases are shared with TRBD1. The junction had 9 bases not matched to a gene; V was cut back by 6 bases and J by 4 bases. CDR1 and CDR2 (germline): MNHEY, SVGAGI. The CDR3 sequence is 15 residues long. DNA for the CDR3: TGTGCCAGCAGCTCTGACAGGGTGAGAGGAAACACCATATATTTT. Translating gives CASSSDRVRGNTIYF.

The chain joins TRBV5-4 to TRBJ2-2, with TRBD2 matching 12 bases. CDR1 SGHNT and CDR2 YYREEE come from the germline V gene (reference sequence). The CDR3 has 16 amino acids. J lost 3 bases, V lost 0 bases, and 0 bases had no gene match. The CDR3 spells CASSLGLAGDTGELFF. CDR3 DNA sequence: TGTGCCAGCAGCTTGGGACTAGCGGGGGACACCGGGGAGCTGTTTTTT.

The chain couples TRBV30 to TRBJ2-1, with 11 positions matching TRBD2. After removal of 7 bases from V and 4 bases from J, the junction contained 6 bases not matched to a gene. Germline V CDR1 and CDR2: GTSNPN, SVGIG (reference sequence). The CDR3 loop spans 14 amino acids. This CDR3 is CALSGTSGYNEQFF. In DNA, the CDR3 is TGTGCCTTGTCCGGGACTAGCGGTTACAATGAGCAGTTCTTC. The full variable domain, completed using reference TRBV30 and TRBJ2-1, is SQTIHQWPATLVQPVGSPLSLECTVEGTSNPNLYWYRQAAGRGLQLLFYSVGIGQISSEVPQNLSASRPQDRQFILSSKKLLLSDSGFYLCALSGTSGYNEQFFGPGTRLTVL.

This rearrangement joins TRBV7-9 to TRBJ1-1; D ambiguous. This CDR3 region has 13 residues. V shed 3 bases and J shed 7 bases, with 12 bases lying between them. Germline CDR1 is SEHNR and CDR2 is FQNEAQ (reference sequence). The CDR3 region is CASSLAKTGEAFF. Written as DNA, the CDR3 is TGTGCCAGCAGCTTGGCCAAGACGGGTGAAGCTTTCTTT.

The CDR3 DNA reads TGTGCCAGCTCACGCCAGGTCAATCAGGGTAACACTGAAGCTTTCTTT. Encoded protein: CASSRQVNQGNTEAFF. The chain links TRBV18 to TRBJ1-1, with D perhaps matching TRBD1 (5 bases). The germline V gene encodes CDR1 KGHSH and CDR2 LQKENI. This CDR3 contains 16 residues. V was pared by 4 bases and J by 2 bases, with 17 bases between.

The genes are TRBV5-4 and TRBJ2-4, with D possibly matching TRBD1 (6 bases). The CDR3 totals 17 residues. Trimming stripped 4 bases from V and 0 bases from J, with 17 bases between. Germline V gene data show CDR1 as SGHNT and CDR2 as YYREEE (reference sequence). CDR3 DNA: TGTGCCAGCAGCCTCGATGCAGGGGCCCTAGCCAAAAACATTCAGTACTTC. It yields the protein CASSLDAGALAKNIQYF.

The chain uses TRBV28 and TRBJ1-3; D is perhaps TRBD1 (5 bases). This CDR3 contains 14 residues. CDR1 and CDR2 from the germline V gene are MDHEN and SYDVKM. The ends were cut back, 10 bases at V and 0 bases at J, with 13 bases in the middle. The DNA of the CDR3 is TGTGCCACCTTGGGGCCGGGCTCTGGAAACACCATATATTTT. Translation gives CATLGPGSGNTIYF.

The gene calls are TRBV2 and TRBJ2-2; D is possibly TRBD1 (6 bases). V dropped 4 bases and J dropped 10 bases, with 16 bases sitting between them. The CDR3 length is 14 residues. Germline V gene lookup returns CDR1 SNHLY and CDR2 FYNNEI. The CDR3 loop is CASSAMGARVELFF. CDR3 nucleotide sequence: TGTGCCAGCAGTGCTATGGGGGCCCGGGTGGAGCTGTTTTTT.

Of note for this clone: At the DNA level, this CDR3 is encoded by other sequences in the same sample as well. The V call is TRBV3-1 (or the pseudogene TRBV3-2), the J call TRBJ2-3, with 11 bases matching TRBD2. Trimming at V came to 4 bases and at J to 3 bases, leaving 3 bases not matched to a gene. Germline V gene data show CDR1 as LGHDT and CDR2 as YNNKEL (reference sequence). This CDR3 is built from 15 residues. CDR3 region: CASSPRLAGTDTQYF. CDR3 coding DNA: TGTGCCAGCAGCCCACGACTAGCGGGGACAGATACGCAGTATTTT.